The 17 T cell receptor beta chains below come from one sample, sequenced in a study of T cells in Graves' hyperthyroidism and ophthalmopathy. TCR beta CDR3 sequences were amplified from RNA transcripts. The primer set for the first-round RT-PCR of the TCR CDR3 was HTBI. In TCRdb, the multiplex PCR reads were re-called with MiXCR into one record per CDR3 protein. The data show about 640,000 distinct CDR3 sequences, more than 12% seen once. Sequencing was done on a sample of blood. These receptor sequences come from a woman between 50 and 59 years old with Graves' ophthalmopathy.

This clonotype was observed at least ten times. The chain has TRBV30 and TRBJ2-3; 10 bases line up with TRBD1. Trimming cost V 5 bases and J 2 bases; bases outside gene matches: 7. CDR3 length: 15 residues. CDR1 GTSNPN and CDR2 SVGIG come from the germline V gene (reference sequence). The CDR3 here is CAWGRGQGPTDTQYF. The CDR3 DNA reads TGTGCCTGGGGGAGGGGACAGGGGCCCACAGATACGCAGTATTTT.

The chain is built from TRBV4-2 and TRBJ2-7; TRBD2 agrees at 12 bases. The germline V gene has CDR1 LGHNA and CDR2 YNFKEQ. The CDR3 is 16 residues long. The ends lost 2 bases at V and 3 bases at J; junction bases unmatched: 5. The CDR3 sequence: CASSQNGLAGLYEQYF. The DNA for the CDR3 is TGTGCCAGCAGCCAAAATGGACTAGCGGGGCTCTACGAGCAGTACTTC.

There are a few counts of this clonotype. The chain joins TRBV20-1 to TRBJ1-5; D is unresolved. Trimming left V 3 bases short and J 1 base short, with 4 bases between. Germline V gene lookup returns CDR1 DFQATT and CDR2 SNEGSKA (reference sequence). This CDR3 has 12 amino acids. The CDR3 loop is CSASRSNQPQHF. The DNA of the CDR3 is TGCAGTGCTAGTCGGAGCAATCAGCCCCAGCATTTT.

This clonotype was observed many times. The J gene is TRBJ2-5, the V gene TRBV11-2; 10 nucleotides align to TRBD2. This CDR3 is built from 15 residues. V lost 1 base to trimming and J lost 5 bases; unmatched junction nucleotides: 4. Germline V lookup: CDR1 SGHAT, CDR2 FQNNGV. CDR3 amino acids: CASSLGTSGRETQYF. CDR3 bases: TGTGCCAGCAGCTTAGGGACTAGCGGTCGGGAGACCCAGTACTTC.

V gene TRBV6-2 or TRBV6-3 combines with J gene TRBJ2-7, with a tentative D call TRBD2 (5 bases). V lost 2 bases and J lost 2, with 10 bases in between. The CDR3 extends over 14 amino acids. Looked up from germline, CDR1 is MNHEY and CDR2 is SVGEGT. The CDR3: CASSYGLGTYEQYF. As DNA, the CDR3 is TGTGCCAGCAGTTACGGACTGGGGACCTACGAGCAGTACTTC.

A word on this clonotype: The CDR3 does not end in the conserved phenylalanine or tryptophan, so this is likely a read error. The CDR3, as DNA: TGTGCCAGTAGTATTAATTACGGGGGCGCAACTAATGAAAAACTGTTTTCT. Its translation is CASSINYGGATNEKLFS. The genes are TRBV19 and TRBJ1-4, with D maybe TRBD1 (6 bases). Trimming removed 3 bases from V and 0 bases from J, with 14 bases in between. The V gene's germline CDR1 is LNHDA and CDR2 SQIVND (reference sequence). This CDR3 contains 17 residues.

Only a few counts were recorded for this clonotype. The V gene is TRBV5-6, the J gene TRBJ2-6; unclear D gene. This CDR3 spans 16 amino acids. Germline CDR1 is SGHDT and CDR2 is YYEEEE. V was shortened by 0 bases and J by 0 bases, with 7 bases between the two germline ends. The CDR3 coding sequence is TGTGCCAGCAGCTTGGTCGGAGACTCTGGGGCCAACGTCCTGACTTTC. Protein: CASSLVGDSGANVLTF.

This clonotype came up many times. In DNA form, the CDR3 reads TGTGCCACCATGACAGGGGCCCTGAACTATGGCTACACCTTC. This encodes CATMTGALNYGYTF. The chain recombines TRBV28 with TRBJ1-2; TRBD1 matches 8 bases. The CDR3 runs 14 residues. Trimming removed 10 bases from V and 2 bases from J; junction bases left unmatched: 9. CDR1 and CDR2 (germline): MDHEN, SYDVKM.

In its sample, this clonotype was seen many times. The chain is built from TRBV20-1 and TRBJ2-7; D is uncertain. V gave up 6 bases and J gave up 6 bases, with 24 bases separating them. The CDR3 length is 15 residues. CDR1 is DFQATT, CDR2 SNEGSKA, per germline (reference sequence). CDR3 DNA sequence: TGCAGTGCCATCAAAGCACGGAGAATTGTGGGCGAGCAGTACTTC. Amino acid sequence: CSAIKARRIVGEQYF.

As to this clonotype: One base away lies a much larger clone, so this may be a sequencing read error. The CDR3 sequence: CASSSGQEVFNYGYTF. Written as DNA, the CDR3 is TGTGCCAGCAGTTCCGGACAGGAGGTATTTAACTATGGCTACACCTTC. V and J are TRBV27 and TRBJ1-2; 7 bases align to TRBD1. This CDR3 is built from 16 residues. J lost 1 base, V lost 4 bases, and 9 bases had no gene match. Germline CDR1 and CDR2: MNHEY and SMNVEV (reference sequence).

The sample holds many counts of this clonotype. V and J are TRBV20-1 and TRBJ2-1; 12 bases map to TRBD2. The CDR3 totals 14 residues. Germline assignment: CDR1 DFQATT and CDR2 SNEGSKA (reference sequence). The junction had 8 bases not matched to a gene; V was cut back by 5 bases and J by 9 bases. The CDR3 reads CSALRLAGASEQFF. As DNA, the CDR3 is TGCAGTGCTTTAAGACTAGCGGGAGCGTCTGAGCAGTTCTTC.

This clonotype was observed at least ten times. The gene calls are TRBV11-3 and TRBJ2-7; 9 positions agree with TRBD1. J was trimmed by 4 bases and V by 5 bases; bases with no gene match: 9. There are 15 residues in the CDR3. From germline, CDR1 is SGHNT and CDR2 YENEEA. The CDR3 coding sequence is TGTGCCAGCAGCGAAGGACAGGGGACGGAATACGAGCAGTACTTC. Protein: CASSEGQGTEYEQYF.

In this sample, this clonotype turned up a few times. This chain links TRBV5-1 with TRBJ1-5, with D unresolved. CDR1 is SGHRS and CDR2 is YFSETQ in the germline V gene. The V end lost 0 bases, the J end lost 6 bases, and 19 bases lay between the germline ends. CDR3 length equals 17 residues. The CDR3 loop reads CASSLDPQSGASQPQHF. CDR3 nucleotides: TGCGCCAGCAGCTTGGATCCGCAGAGCGGAGCCAGTCAGCCCCAGCATTTT.

In this sample, this clonotype turned up many times. The junction does not match germline at one end; this may be a read error. V is TRBV9 and J is TRBJ2-7; TRBD2 matches at 8 bases. Looked up from germline, CDR1 is SGDLS and CDR2 is YYNGEE. This CDR3 has 14 amino acids. The CDR3 loop reads CASSVAGLSYEQYF. The CDR3 nucleotides are TGCGCCAGCAGCGTAGCGGGATTGAGCTACGAGCAGTACTTC.

This clonotype was counted ten times or more. J is TRBJ2-2 and V is TRBV2; D may be TRBD2 (6 bases). Per germline, CDR1 SNHLY and CDR2 FYNNEI. The CDR3 has 14 residues. V was shortened by 3 bases and J by 6 bases, with 11 bases between the two germline ends. The CDR3 DNA is TGTGCCAGCAGTGATGGGTGGGACTCCGGGGAGCTGTTTTTT. Protein: CASSDGWDSGELFF.

This sequence joins TRBV14 and TRBJ2-1; D possibly uses TRBD1 or TRBD2 (5 bases each). CDR3 size: 12 residues. With 6 bases removed from V and 9 bases from J, the gap between germline ends came to 12 bases. The germline V gene has CDR1 SGHDN and CDR2 FVKESK. Written as DNA, the CDR3 is TGTGCCAGCAGTGGCCAGAGGGGTGAGCAGTTCTTC. Translated: CASSGQRGEQFF.

In this sample, this clonotype turned up many times. V gene TRBV3-1 combines with J gene TRBJ2-2; 7 bases fit TRBD1. V was clipped by 1 base and J by 3 bases; unmatched bases: 5. Looked up from germline, CDR1 is LGHDT and CDR2 is YNNKEL (reference sequence). The CDR3 runs 16 residues. CDR3: CASSQVQGSDTGELFF. DNA for the CDR3: TGTGCCAGCAGCCAAGTACAGGGGAGTGACACCGGGGAGCTGTTTTTT.